The 7 T cell receptor beta chains in this list originate from one sample, sequenced in a study of CD8 T cells in Susac syndrome. With random hexamers, 0.5 to 1 ug RNA was reverse transcribed. TCRdb reanalysed the immunoSEQ multiplex PCR reads using MiXCR and keeps one entry per CDR3 protein. Counted here are just under 150,000 distinct CDR3 sequences, approximately 94% occurring once; the ten biggest clones make up nearly 0.085%. The sequenced sample consisted of CD4+ T cells from PBMCs. The receptors come from a human donor in good health.

The V gene is TRBV27, the J gene TRBJ1-1, with D possibly being TRBD1 (5 bases). Trimming cost V 0 bases and J 0 bases, with 23 bases left between them. CDR3 length: 20 residues. Germline values: CDR1 MNHEY, CDR2 SMNVEV (reference sequence). CDR3 sequence: CASSLSPLIGWRGMNTEAFF. In nucleotides, the CDR3 is TGTGCCAGCAGTTTATCCCCTCTGATCGGGTGGCGGGGGATGAACACTGAAGCTTTCTTT.

The J gene is TRBJ2-5, the V gene TRBV5-1; 7 bases line up with TRBD1. The CDR3 is 14 residues long. Trimming took 0 bases from V and 9 from J; bases not matched to a gene: 8. CDR1 is SGHRS, CDR2 YFSETQ, per germline. The CDR3 spells CASSLEQGPVSQYF. In DNA, the CDR3 is TGCGCCAGCAGCTTGGAACAGGGGCCCGTTTCCCAGTACTTC. Combining the CDR3 with reference TRBV5-1 and TRBJ2-5 gives the whole variable domain KAGVTQTPRYLIKTRGQQVTLSCSPISGHRSVSWYQQTPGQGLQFLFEYFSETQRNKGNFPGRFSGRQFSNSRSEMNVSTLELGDSALYLCASSLEQGPVSQYFGPGTRLLVL.

The rearrangement uses TRBV10-2 and TRBJ1-1; D gene uncertain. The ends were cut back, 6 bases at V and 3 bases at J, with 11 bases in the middle. Germline V gene data show CDR1 as WSHSY and CDR2 as SAAADI. This CDR3 has 13 amino acids. The CDR3 DNA is TGCGCCAGCAGGGGAGTGAGGCACACTGAAGCTTTCTTT. This encodes CASRGVRHTEAFF.

The chain employs TRBV12-3 or TRBV12-4 and TRBJ2-5; D remains ambiguous. The CDR3 spans 11 residues. Trimming shortened V by 4 bases and J by 5 bases, and 5 bases separated the two germline ends. The CDR3 region is CASSSLETQYF. The CDR3 nucleotides read TGTGCCAGCAGTTCATTGGAGACCCAGTACTTC.

V gene TRBV12-3 or TRBV12-4 combines with J gene TRBJ2-7; D is unclear. The CDR3 consists of 16 residues. Trimming took off 7 bases at V and 2 bases at J, with 21 bases between the two ends. CDR3 bases: TGTGCCAGCACCAACTGGGTTTCTGGCCTCCCCTACGAGCAGTACTTC. Encoded protein: CASTNWVSGLPYEQYF.

This rearrangement joins TRBV3-1 to TRBJ2-2; a possible D gene is TRBD2 (5 bases). CDR3 length: 14 amino acids. V was shortened by 8 bases and J by 6 bases, with 16 bases between the two germline ends. The germline V gene encodes CDR1 LGHDT and CDR2 YNNKEL (reference sequence). The CDR3 is CASGGSLGAGELFF. CDR3 sequence (DNA): TGTGCCAGCGGCGGGTCCCTCGGAGCCGGGGAGCTGTTTTTT.

The chain joins TRBV27 to TRBJ2-1, with D tentatively TRBD2 (5 bases). CDR1 and CDR2 from the germline V gene are MNHEY and SMNVEV (reference sequence). This CDR3 is 12 amino acids long. With 3 bases removed from V and 6 bases from J, the gap between germline ends came to 6 bases. The CDR3 is CASSFTSNEQFF. CDR3 nucleotides: TGTGCCAGCAGTTTTACTAGCAATGAGCAGTTCTTC.